The entry below describes one T cell receptor beta chain. Its antigen is still unknown. No qualities accompany the bases; no much larger clone lies one base away. The immunoSEQ Assay was used to sequence TCRbeta CDR3 regions. After extraction, genomic DNA underwent amplification by bias-controlled multiplex PCR, followed by high-throughput sequencing. As for the authors' bioinformatics: To quantify the absolute abundance of every unique TCRbeta CDR3 region, sequences were collapsed and filtered. Usable DNA was measured by amplifying reference genes present in all nucleated cells, and TCRbeta template counts were normalized to that usable DNA to estimate T cell fraction. Repertoire TCRs were annotated as SARS-CoV-2-specific by exact matching of V gene, CDR3 amino acid sequence and J gene to a known reactive TCR set. The reference SARS-CoV-2 TCR set was obtained from MIRA and was filtered for enrichment in COVID-19-positive ImmuneCODE repertoires, whereby public or cross-reactive TCRs were removed. Based on the MIRA antigens, annotated TCRs were further analysed at the level of specific ORF or position within ORF. Depth was the summed frequency of annotated unique rearrangements, while breadth was defined as annotated unique rearrangements over total unique productive rearrangements. Group comparisons of TCR breadth used two-sided Wilcoxon rank-sum tests. TCRdb re-hosts the immuneACCESS table, in-frame sequences only. Its copies lack some clones; in the studies checked, an unresolved V gene accounts for under half of them, and the cause for the rest is not known. D and trimming come from the DNA, and the V and J calls and clone size come from that table. The sample table records some 340,000 clones; around four fifths of these occur just once. Jointly, the top ten make up approximately 2% of the sample.

According to the germline V gene, CDR1 reads MNHEY and CDR2 reads SVGAGI. The CDR3 runs 15 residues from the cysteine to the phenylalanine. The kept DNA is CDR3 alone, 45 bases in frame from the first base. Trimming removed 6 bases from V and 1 base from J, leaving 13 bases between the germline ends. Per the publication, the treatment or condition label means: 15 to 20 received Ad26.COV2.S at low or high dose, single or two shots; 5 received placebo; per-sample allocation not given. Repertoires of vaccine and placebo recipients were sequenced from samples collected on day 63 after the first injection. Cohort 1b enrolled 25 to 30 adults aged 18-55 years at a single site in Boston, USA, between 29 July and 7 August 2020. Ad26.COV2.S consisted of a replication-incompetent adenovirus type 26 vector by which a prefusion-stabilized SARS-CoV-2 spike protein from the original Wuhan strain was expressed.

The source of the sample is a study of Ad26.COV2.S vaccination and SARS-CoV-2 variants (dated by TCRdb to about 2021). Regarding the complete study: Vaccine-arm donors were drawn from COV1001, a multicentre, randomized, double-blind, placebo-controlled phase I-IIa trial of Ad26.COV2.S in healthy adults. Ad26.COV2.S was administered intramuscularly at 5 x 10^10 or 1 x 10^11 viral particles, either as a single shot or as two shots given 56 days apart. TCRbeta repertoire sequencing served as the tool for gauging how specific and how broad the SARS-CoV-2-reactive T cell receptors were following Ad26.COV2.S vaccination. The TCR-sequenced set comprised approximately 32 samples: some 19 Ad26.COV2.S vaccine recipients, 5 placebo recipients and 8 SARS-CoV-2 convalescent individuals. Trial participants were randomized into five groups of five: low-dose or high-dose Ad26.COV2.S given once or twice, or placebo on both occasions. Blinding of investigators to trial group allocation was maintained during experiments and outcome assessment.

On the study overall, not on this receptor specifically: According to the authors, total T cell responses may have been underestimated by the TCR breadth and depth analyses. Ad26.COV2.S recipients had higher spike-specific TCR breadth than placebo recipients (P = 0.0014). After vaccination, spike-specific CD8+ and CD4+ T cell responses were reported to show substantial breadth. Non-spike TCR breadth was comparable between vaccine and placebo recipients, consistent with the vaccine containing only spike. The study was not powered for comparison of responses between vaccine doses or regimens.

The sample in question was peripheral blood, obtained in a trial of Ad26.COV2.S vaccine versus placebo. This receptor was obtained from a person aged 18 to 59 who received the Ad26.COV2.S COVID-19 vaccine or a placebo. The chain joins TRBV6-5 to TRBJ1-5; a tentative D call is TRBD1 (6 bases match). The base sequence is TGTGCCAGCAGATCGATTACAGGGAGCAATCAGCCCCAGCATTTT. Translated, this is CASRSITGSNQPQHF.